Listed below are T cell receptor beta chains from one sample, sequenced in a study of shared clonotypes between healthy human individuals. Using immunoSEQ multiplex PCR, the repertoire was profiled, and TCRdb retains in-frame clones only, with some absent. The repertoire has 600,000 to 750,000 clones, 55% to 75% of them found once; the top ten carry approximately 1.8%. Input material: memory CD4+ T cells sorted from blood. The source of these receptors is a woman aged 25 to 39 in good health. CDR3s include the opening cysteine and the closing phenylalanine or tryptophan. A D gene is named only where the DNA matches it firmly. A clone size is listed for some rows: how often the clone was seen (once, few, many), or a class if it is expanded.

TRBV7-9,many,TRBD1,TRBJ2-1,TGTGCCAGCAGCTTTTCCGGGACAGGGGGCAATGAGCAGTTCTTC,CASSFSGTGGNEQFF
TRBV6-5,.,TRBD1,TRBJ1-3,TGTGCCAGCCGAAGCAGGGGGCATGGAAACACCATATATTTT,CASRSRGHGNTIYF
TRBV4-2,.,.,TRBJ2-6,TGTGCCAGCAGCCGAGGGGTCTCCGGGGCCAACGTCCTGACTTTC,CASSRGVSGANVLTF
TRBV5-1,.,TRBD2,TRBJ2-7,TGCGCCAGCAGCTTGGCGCTAGCGGGCTACGAGCAGTACTTC,CASSLALAGYEQYF
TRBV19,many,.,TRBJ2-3,TGTGCCAGTAGTGAACCAGGGACTTCCACGCAGTATTTT,CASSEPGTSTQYF
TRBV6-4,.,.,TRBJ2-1,TGTGCCAGCAGTCCCGGGACGGGATACAATGAGCAGTTCTTC,CASSPGTGYNEQFF
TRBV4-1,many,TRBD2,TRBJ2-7,TGCGCCAGCAGCCAAATAGACTTGGGACTAGCAGCCTACGAGCAGTACTTC,CASSQIDLGLAAYEQYF
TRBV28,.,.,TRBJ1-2,TGTGCCAGCAGCCCTGTACAGGGCGATGGCTACACCTTC,CASSPVQGDGYTF
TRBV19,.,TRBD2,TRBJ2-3,TGTGCCAGTAGTCAGGGACTAGCGGGAGGGCCGGCAGATACGCAGTATTTT,CASSQGLAGGPADTQYF
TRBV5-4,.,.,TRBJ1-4,TGTGCCAGCAGCTTGGTGGTGGGTGAAAAACTGTTTTTT,CASSLVVGEKLFF
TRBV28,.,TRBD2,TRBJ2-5,TGTGCCAGCAGTTCCGGACTAGCGGGAGCGTTAGGGACCCAGTACTTC,CASSSGLAGALGTQYF
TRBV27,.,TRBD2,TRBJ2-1,TGTGCCAGCAGTTTATCGGGGGAGGGCCTCTACAATGAGCAGTTCTTC,CASSLSGEGLYNEQFF
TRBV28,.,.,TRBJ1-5,TGTGCCAGCAGTTTGAGTGCCGTTAGGAGAAATCAGCCCCAGCATTTT,CASSLSAVRRNQPQHF
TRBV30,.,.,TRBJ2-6,TGTGCCTGTTCATCCAAGTGGGAGTCTGGGGCCAACGTCCTGACTTTC,CACSSKWESGANVLTF
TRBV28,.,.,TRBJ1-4,TGTGCCAGCAGTTTAAGCCAGGGGTCGATAAAGGGACTGTTTTTT,CASSLSQGSIKGLFF
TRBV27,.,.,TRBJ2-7,TGTGCCAGCAGTTTCAGCGGAGGCCCTTACGAGCAGTACTTC,CASSFSGGPYEQYF
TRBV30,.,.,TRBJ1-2,TGTGCCTGGAGTGTAAAGAGCGGTGGCTACACCTTC,CAWSVKSGGYTF
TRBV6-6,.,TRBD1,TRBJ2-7,TGTGCCAGCGGGCGAGACAGGGGGTACGAGCAGTACTTC,CASGRDRGYEQYF
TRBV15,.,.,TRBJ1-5,TGTGCCACCAGCAGAGGAAGGCAGAACCCTAGCAATCAGCCCCAGCATTTT,CATSRGRQNPSNQPQHF
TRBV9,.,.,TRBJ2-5,TGTGCCAGCAGCGTGACCCGAGGAGGGGAGACCCAGTACTTC,CASSVTRGGETQYF
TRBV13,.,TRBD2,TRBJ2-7,TGTGCCAGCAGCTCGCTAGCGGGAGATTACGAGCAGTACTTC,CASSSLAGDYEQYF
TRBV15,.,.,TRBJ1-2,TGTGCCACCAGCAGAGGCTCGGGATATGGCTACACCTTC,CATSRGSGYGYTF
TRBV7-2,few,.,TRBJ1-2,TGTGCCAGCAGCTTAGCCTTACAGGGCATGGACACCTTC,CASSLALQGMDTF
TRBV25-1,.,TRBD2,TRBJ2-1,TGTGCCAGCAGTGAAGTCGGACTAGCGGGAGTCTATGAGCAGTTCTTC,CASSEVGLAGVYEQFF
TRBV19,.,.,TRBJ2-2,TGTGCCAGTAGTCCTCAGCGTCCTCGGGGGACCGGGGAGCTGTTTTTT,CASSPQRPRGTGELFF
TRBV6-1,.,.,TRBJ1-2,TGTGCCAGCAGTGAGGGGTTCGGGAGAGCTAACTATGGCTACACCTTC,CASSEGFGRANYGYTF
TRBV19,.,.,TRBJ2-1,TGTGCCAGTAGTGATACACCGGATTCCTACAATGAGCAGTTCTTC,CASSDTPDSYNEQFF
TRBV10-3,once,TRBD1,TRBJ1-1,TGTGCCATCAGTGAGACACAGGGGGCCGCATCTATCACTGAAGCTTTCTTT,CAISETQGAASITEAFF
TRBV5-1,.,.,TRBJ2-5,TGCGCCAGCAGCTTGTTGACAGGCCAAGAGACCCAGTACTTC,CASSLLTGQETQYF
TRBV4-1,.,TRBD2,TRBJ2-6,TGCGCCAGCAGCCGCGGACTAGCGGGAGGATACTCTGGGGCCAACGTCCTGACTTTC,CASSRGLAGGYSGANVLTF
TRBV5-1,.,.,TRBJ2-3,TGCGCCAGCAGCCGGGACTGGGGAGATACGCAGTATTTT,CASSRDWGDTQYF
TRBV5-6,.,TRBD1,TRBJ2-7,TGTGCCAGCGGTTGGCAGGGGGCCTACGAGCAGTACTTC,CASGWQGAYEQYF
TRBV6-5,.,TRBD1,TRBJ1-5,TGTGCCAGCAGTTCCCGGACAGGGCGGAGCAATCAGCCCCAGCATTTT,CASSSRTGRSNQPQHF
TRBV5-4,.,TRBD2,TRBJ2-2,TGTGCCAGCAGCAACGGAGCGGGGGCGAACACCGGGGAGCTGTTTTTT,CASSNGAGANTGELFF
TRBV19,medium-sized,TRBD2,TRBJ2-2,TGTGCCAGTCGGAGGACTAGCGGGCCAAGGGACACCGGGGAGCTGTTTTTT,CASRRTSGPRDTGELFF
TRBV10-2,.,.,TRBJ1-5,TGCGCCAGCAGTGAGTCTGGGGGGCGCAATCAGCCCCAGCATTTT,CASSESGGRNQPQHF
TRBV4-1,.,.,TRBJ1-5,TGCGCCAGCAGCCGAACAGATGGGAATAATCAGCCCCAGCATTTT,CASSRTDGNNQPQHF
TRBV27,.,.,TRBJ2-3,TGTGCCAGCCGTGGGGTTCTACCCAAAACAGATACGCAGTATTTT,CASRGVLPKTDTQYF
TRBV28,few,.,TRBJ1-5,TGTGCCAGCAGCCTCTGGTCTCAGCCCCAGCATTTT,CASSLWSQPQHF
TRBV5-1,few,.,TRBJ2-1,TGCGCCAGCAGCGGGGGACCAGACAATGAGCAGTTCTTC,CASSGGPDNEQFF
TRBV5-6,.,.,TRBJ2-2,TGTGCCAGCAGCTTGTTGGGGTATGGCAGGGTTAACACCGGGGAGCTGTTTTTT,CASSLLGYGRVNTGELFF
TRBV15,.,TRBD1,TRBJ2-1,TGTGCCACCAGCGGGACAGGGGTGGGAGAGCAGTTCTTC,CATSGTGVGEQFF
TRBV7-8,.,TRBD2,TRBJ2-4,TGTGCCAGCAGCTCCTCCCGAACGGGGGGGAACATTCAGTACTTC,CASSSSRTGGNIQYF
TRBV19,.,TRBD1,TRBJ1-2,TGTGCCAGTAGTAATACAGGGGACTATGGCTACACCTTC,CASSNTGDYGYTF
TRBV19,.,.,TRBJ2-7,TGTGCCAGTAGTGGGACTGGGGACTCCTACGAGCAGTACTTC,CASSGTGDSYEQYF
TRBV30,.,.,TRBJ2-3,TGTGCCTGGAGGATCAGCGGGAGCACAGATACGCAGTATTTT,CAWRISGSTDTQYF
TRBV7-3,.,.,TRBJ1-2,TGTGCCAGCAGCAAGCGGCAGGGTGGTGGCTACACCTTC,CASSKRQGGGYTF
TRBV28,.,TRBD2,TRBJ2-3,TGTGCCAGCAGTATCCCGGGACTAGCGGGTGGAAGCACAGATACGCAGTATTTT,CASSIPGLAGGSTDTQYF
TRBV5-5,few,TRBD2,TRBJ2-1,TGTGCCAGCAGCAGGACTAGCGGGATTGGGAATGAGCAGTTCTTC,CASSRTSGIGNEQFF
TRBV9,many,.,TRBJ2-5,TGTGCCAGCAGCGTAGCTGTGGGGATATGGGAGACCCAGTACTTC,CASSVAVGIWETQYF
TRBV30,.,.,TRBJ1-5,TGTGCCTGGAGTGCCAGGGCGGGGCAGCCCCAGCATTTT,CAWSARAGQPQHF
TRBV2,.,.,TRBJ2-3,TGTGCCAGTATCCCTGGGGCCCTTAGCACAGATACGCAGTATTTT,CASIPGALSTDTQYF
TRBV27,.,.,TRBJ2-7,TGTGCCAGCAGTACCAGGTTTGTTAGCTCCTACGAGCAGTACTTC,CASSTRFVSSYEQYF
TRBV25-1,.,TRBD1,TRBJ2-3,TGTGCCAGCAGTGGGACAGGGGGATTCAAGACCGACACAGATACGCAGTATTTT,CASSGTGGFKTDTDTQYF
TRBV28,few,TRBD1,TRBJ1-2,TGTGCCAGCAGTTCGGACAGGGGGCTCAGCTATGGCTACACCTTC,CASSSDRGLSYGYTF
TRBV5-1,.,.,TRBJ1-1,TGCGCCAGCAGATGGGACGGGAACACTGAAGCTTTCTTT,CASRWDGNTEAFF
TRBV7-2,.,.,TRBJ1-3,TGTGCCAGCAGCTCGACAGTGCTTACTGGAAACACCATATATTTT,CASSSTVLTGNTIYF
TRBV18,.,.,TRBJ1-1,TGTGCCAGCTCACCATCGTCAGTGGTTCTTTCCACTGAAGCTTTCTTT,CASSPSSVVLSTEAFF
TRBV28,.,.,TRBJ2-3,TGTGCCAGCCTTAGGGGAGATCATTTATGGGATACGCAGTATTTT,CASLRGDHLWDTQYF